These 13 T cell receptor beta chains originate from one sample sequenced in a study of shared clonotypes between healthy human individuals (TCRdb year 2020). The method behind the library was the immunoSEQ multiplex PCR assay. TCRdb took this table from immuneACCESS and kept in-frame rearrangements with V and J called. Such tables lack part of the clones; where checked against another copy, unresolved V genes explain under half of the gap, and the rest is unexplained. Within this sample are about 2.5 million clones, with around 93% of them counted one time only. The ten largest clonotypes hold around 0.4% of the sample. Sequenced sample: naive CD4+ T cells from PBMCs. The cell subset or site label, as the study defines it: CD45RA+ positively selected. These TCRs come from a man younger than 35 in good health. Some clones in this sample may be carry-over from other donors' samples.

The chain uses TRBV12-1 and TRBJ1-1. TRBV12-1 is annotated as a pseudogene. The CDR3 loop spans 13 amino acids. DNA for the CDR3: TGTGCCAGCAGCTTTGAGGGTTCAACTGAAGCTTTCTTT. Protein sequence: CASSFEGSTEAFF.

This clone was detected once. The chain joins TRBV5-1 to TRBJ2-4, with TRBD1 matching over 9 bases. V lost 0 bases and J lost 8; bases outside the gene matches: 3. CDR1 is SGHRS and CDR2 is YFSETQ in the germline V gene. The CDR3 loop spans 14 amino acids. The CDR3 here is CASSLGDRDDIQYF. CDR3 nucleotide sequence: TGCGCCAGCAGCTTGGGGGACAGGGATGACATTCAGTACTTC.

The CDR3, as DNA: TGTGCCAGCAGCCCCCGCCGCACGAGGGATGAGCAGTTCTTC. It yields the protein CASSPRRTRDEQFF. This chain connects TRBV9 to TRBJ2-1; possible D gene TRBD2, 5 bases. From germline, CDR1 is SGDLS and CDR2 YYNGEE. CDR3 length: 14 amino acids. Trimming pared 4 bases from V and 8 bases from J, leaving 16 bases between.

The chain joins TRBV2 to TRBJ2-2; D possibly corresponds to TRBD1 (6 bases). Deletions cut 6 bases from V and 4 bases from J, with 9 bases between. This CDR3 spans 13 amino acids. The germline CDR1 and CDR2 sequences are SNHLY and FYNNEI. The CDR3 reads CASSTGFTGELFF. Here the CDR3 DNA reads TGTGCCAGCAGCACAGGGTTCACCGGGGAGCTGTTTTTT.

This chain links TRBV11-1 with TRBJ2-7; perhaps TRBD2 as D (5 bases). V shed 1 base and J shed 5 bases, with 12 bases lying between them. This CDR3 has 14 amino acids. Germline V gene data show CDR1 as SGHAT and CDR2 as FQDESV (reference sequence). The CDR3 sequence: CASSLESASHEQYF. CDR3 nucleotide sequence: TGTGCCAGCAGCTTAGAATCTGCTAGCCACGAGCAGTACTTC. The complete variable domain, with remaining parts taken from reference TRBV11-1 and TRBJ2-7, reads EAEVAQSPRYKITEKSQAVAFWCDPISGHATLYWYRQILGQGPELLVQFQDESVVDDSQLPKDRFSAERLKGVDSTLKIQPAELGDSAMYLCASSLESASHEQYFGPGTRLTVT.

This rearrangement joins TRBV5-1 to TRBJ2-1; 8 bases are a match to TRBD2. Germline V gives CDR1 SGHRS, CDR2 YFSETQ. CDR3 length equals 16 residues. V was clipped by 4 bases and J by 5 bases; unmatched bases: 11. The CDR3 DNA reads TGCGCCAGCAGCGCAGACGGGAGGGGGTTCGACAATGAGCAGTTCTTC. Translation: CASSADGRGFDNEQFF. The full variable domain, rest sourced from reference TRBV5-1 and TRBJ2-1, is KAGVTQTPRYLIKTRGQQVTLSCSPISGHRSVSWYQQTPGQGLQFLFEYFSETQRNKGNFPGRFSGRQFSNSRSEMNVSTLELGDSALYLCASSADGRGFDNEQFFGPGTRLTVL.

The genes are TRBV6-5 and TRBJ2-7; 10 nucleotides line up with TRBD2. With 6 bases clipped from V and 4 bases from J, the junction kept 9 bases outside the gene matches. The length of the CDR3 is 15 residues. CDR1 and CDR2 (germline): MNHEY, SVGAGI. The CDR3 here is CASSYASGRAYEQYF. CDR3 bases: TGTGCCAGCAGCTACGCCAGCGGGAGGGCATACGAGCAGTACTTC.

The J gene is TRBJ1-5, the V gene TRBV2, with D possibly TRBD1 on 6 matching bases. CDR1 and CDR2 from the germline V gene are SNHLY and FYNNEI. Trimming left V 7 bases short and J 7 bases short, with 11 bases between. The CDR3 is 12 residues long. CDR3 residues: CASTMRGQPQHF. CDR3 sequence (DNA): TGTGCCAGCACCATGAGGGGGCAGCCCCAGCATTTT.

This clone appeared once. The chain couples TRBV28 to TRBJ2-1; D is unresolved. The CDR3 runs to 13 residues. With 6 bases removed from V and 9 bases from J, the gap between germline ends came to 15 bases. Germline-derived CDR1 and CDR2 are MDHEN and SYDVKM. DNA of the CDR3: TGTGCCAGCAGGCAGGCTCTGAGAGGTGAGCAGTTCTTC. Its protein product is CASRQALRGEQFF.

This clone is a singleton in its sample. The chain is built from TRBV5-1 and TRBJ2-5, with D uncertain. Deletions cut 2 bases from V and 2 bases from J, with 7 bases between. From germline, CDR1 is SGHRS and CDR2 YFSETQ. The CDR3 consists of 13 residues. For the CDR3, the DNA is TGCGCCAGCAGCTTTACGCCTCAAGAGACCCAGTACTTC. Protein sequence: CASSFTPQETQYF.

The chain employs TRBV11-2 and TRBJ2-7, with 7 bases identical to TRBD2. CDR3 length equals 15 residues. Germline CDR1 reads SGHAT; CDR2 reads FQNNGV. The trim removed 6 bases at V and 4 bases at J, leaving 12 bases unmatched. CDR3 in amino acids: CASRLRSGAPYEQYF. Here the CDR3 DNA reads TGTGCCAGCAGATTGCGAAGCGGGGCCCCGTACGAGCAGTACTTC.

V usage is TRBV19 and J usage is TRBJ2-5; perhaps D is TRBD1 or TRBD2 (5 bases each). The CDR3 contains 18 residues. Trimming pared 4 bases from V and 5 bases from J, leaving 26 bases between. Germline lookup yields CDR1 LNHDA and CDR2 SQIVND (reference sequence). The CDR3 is CASSKMMGVGTVMETQYF. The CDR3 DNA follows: TGTGCCAGTAGTAAAATGATGGGGGTGGGTACCGTTATGGAGACCCAGTACTTC.

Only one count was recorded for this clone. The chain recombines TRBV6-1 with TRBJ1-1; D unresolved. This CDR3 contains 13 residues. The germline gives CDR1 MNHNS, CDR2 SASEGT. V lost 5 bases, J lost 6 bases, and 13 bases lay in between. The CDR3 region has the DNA TGTGCCAGCAGTTCTGTCCGGCGCGCTGAAGCTTTCTTT. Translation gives CASSSVRRAEAFF.